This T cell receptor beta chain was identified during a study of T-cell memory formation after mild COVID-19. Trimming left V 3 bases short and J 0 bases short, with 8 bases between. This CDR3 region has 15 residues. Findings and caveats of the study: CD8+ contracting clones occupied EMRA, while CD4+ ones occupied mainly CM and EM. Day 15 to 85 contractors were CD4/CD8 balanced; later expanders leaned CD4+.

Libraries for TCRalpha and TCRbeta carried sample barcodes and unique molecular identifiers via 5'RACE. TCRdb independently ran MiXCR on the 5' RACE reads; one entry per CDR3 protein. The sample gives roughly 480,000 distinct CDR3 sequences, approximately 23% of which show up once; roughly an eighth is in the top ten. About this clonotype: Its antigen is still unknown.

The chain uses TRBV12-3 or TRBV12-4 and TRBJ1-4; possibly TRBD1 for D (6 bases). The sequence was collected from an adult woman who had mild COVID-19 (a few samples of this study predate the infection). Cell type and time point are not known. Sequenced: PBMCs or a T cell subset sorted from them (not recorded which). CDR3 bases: TGTGCCAGCAGTTTGAACAGGGCAACTAATGAAAAACTGTTTTTT. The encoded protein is CASSLNRATNEKLFF.